This T cell receptor beta chain came from a study of blood T cell repertoires in COVID-19. Study as a whole: The origin of the acute and convalescent COVID-19 samples was the United States, Italy and Spain.

The germline V gene has CDR1 SQVTM and CDR2 ANQGSEA. The CDR3 is made up of 12 amino acids. Trimming cost V 0 bases and J 8 bases, with 10 bases left between them. This table comes from immunoSEQ multiplex PCR, and its TCRdb copy is limited to in-frame clones, with some not included. The repertoire holds more than 95,000 clones, with roughly four fifths as singletons. The V and J genes are TRBV29-1 and TRBJ1-2; D gene uncertain. The sequence derives from a man aged 55-75 years with acute or convalescent COVID-19. The material sequenced was peripheral blood. The CDR3 nucleotides are TGCAGCGTTGAAGAGAACCTCGAGGGCTACACCTTC. It yields the protein CSVEENLEGYTF. The full variable domain, completed using reference TRBV29-1 and TRBJ1-2, is SAVISQKPSRDICQRGTSLTIQCQVDSQVTMMFWYRQQPGQSLTLIATANQGSEATYESGFVIDKFPISRPNLTFSTLTVSNMSPEDSSIYLCSVEENLEGYTFGSGTRLTVV.